The clone carrying this T cell receptor beta chain was picked up many times. Hyperthyroidism had been newly diagnosed in patients aged 18 to 65, and its duration was under 2 months. The data stem from a study of T cells in Graves' hyperthyroidism and ophthalmopathy. This CDR3 is 15 amino acids long. V lost 3 bases and J lost 8; bases outside the gene matches: 9. The TCR beta CDR3 regions underwent amplification using RNA transcripts as the source. Initially, a first-round RT-PCR of the TCR CDR3 employed the HTBI primer set. One entry per CDR3 protein results from TCRdb running MiXCR on the multiplex PCR reads. The sample holds around 420,000 distinct CDR3 sequences; approximately 14% are singletons and the top ten take 7.5% to 9%.

The specimen was blood. The source of this sequence is a young woman with Graves' hyperthyroidism. J is TRBJ2-1 and V is TRBV12-3 or TRBV12-4; TRBD2 aligns across 8 bases. Here the CDR3 reads CASSFSGRARDEQFF. The CDR3 coding sequence is TGTGCCAGCAGTTTTTCCGGGAGGGCCAGGGATGAGCAGTTCTTC.